A selection of T cell receptor beta chains follows, all from one sample in a study of OX40 agonist ivuxolimab in advanced cancers. The method was immunoSEQ multiplex PCR; TCRdb's version includes in-frame clones alone and lacks a portion of them. The data contain about 64,000 clones, 84% of them singletons. Sequenced material: CD4+ or CD8+ T cells sorted from blood, taken in a trial of the OX40 agonist ivuxolimab. Receptor source: an adult with an advanced solid tumor such as melanoma, head and neck, liver or kidney cancer. Both conserved end residues are part of each CDR3. The D gene is left open where the match is weak. Size is stated for part of the rows, as once, few or many counts, or as a class when the clone is expanded.

- | TRBJ2-7 | - | TRBV11-3 | CASSPPSGASYEQYF | TGTGCCAGCAGCCCCCCGTCAGGGGCTTCCTACGAGCAGTACTTC
- | TRBJ2-1 | - | TRBV27 | CASSLLGDEQFF | TGTGCCAGCAGTTTACTCGGGGATGAGCAGTTCTTC
- | TRBJ2-2 | - | TRBV10-3 | CAIRAVGNTGELFF | TGTGCCATCAGGGCGGTAGGGAACACCGGGGAGCTGTTTTTT
- | TRBJ2-7 | - | TRBV10-3 | CAISESRDRSEQYF | TGTGCCATCAGTGAGAGCAGGGACCGCTCCGAGCAGTACTTC
- | TRBJ1-2 | TRBD1 | TRBV7-8 | CASSLTLQGHYGYTF | TGTGCCAGCAGCTTAACCTTACAGGGGCACTATGGCTACACCTTC
- | TRBJ2-4 | - | TRBV5-4 | CASSSPREGDIQYF | TGTGCCAGCAGCTCACCCAGGGAAGGTGACATTCAGTACTTC
- | TRBJ1-2 | TRBD1 | TRBV29-1 | CSVSTGGASYGYTF | TGCAGCGTCAGCACAGGGGGCGCCAGCTATGGCTACACCTTC
many | TRBJ1-2 | - | TRBV19 | CASSMSVEARQSYGYTF | TGTGCCAGTAGTATGTCAGTGGAAGCGCGACAGAGCTATGGCTACACCTTC
once | TRBJ1-3 | - | TRBV7-9 | CASSLEGTRSGNTIYF | TGTGCCAGCAGCTTGGAGGGGACACGCTCTGGAAACACCATATATTTT
- | TRBJ1-2 | - | TRBV7-2 | CASSLGQGKYGYTF | TGTGCCAGCAGCTTGGGGCAGGGCAAGTATGGCTACACCTTC
- | TRBJ2-4 | - | TRBV15 | CATSREGAKNIQYF | TGTGCCACCAGCAGAGAAGGGGCCAAAAACATTCAGTACTTC
- | TRBJ1-4 | - | TRBV5-1 | CASSLDRNEGEKLFF | TGCGCCAGCAGCTTGGACAGGAACGAGGGTGAAAAACTGTTTTTT
- | TRBJ1-2 | - | TRBV7-2 | CASSLGGANYGYTF | TGTGCCAGCAGCTTAGGAGGGGCCAACTATGGCTACACCTTC
- | TRBJ1-1 | TRBD1 | TRBV4-1 | CASSQGGGIAEAFF | TGCGCCAGCAGCCAAGGAGGGGGCATCGCTGAAGCTTTCTTT
- | TRBJ1-1 | - | TRBV5-4 | CASSLEGTFMGTEAFF | TGTGCCAGCAGCTTGGAGGGTACCTTTATGGGGACTGAAGCTTTCTTT
- | TRBJ1-4 | - | TRBV20-1 | CSAQINEKLFF | TGCAGTGCTCAGATTAATGAAAAACTGTTTTTT
- | TRBJ2-1 | - | TRBV10-3 | CAISDSGGKQFF | TGTGCCATCAGTGACTCCGGAGGTAAGCAGTTCTTC
- | TRBJ2-6 | - | TRBV4-1 | CASSQQSPLWGANVLTF | TGCGCCAGCAGCCAACAGAGCCCTCTATGGGGGGCCAACGTCCTGACTTTC
- | TRBJ1-2 | TRBD1 | TRBV6-6 | CASSLGQGALGGYTF | TGTGCCAGCAGTCTCGGACAGGGAGCCTTGGGTGGCTACACCTTC
- | TRBJ1-5 | - | TRBV18 | CASSPAGPNQPQHF | TGTGCCAGCTCACCCGCTGGCCCCAATCAGCCCCAGCATTTT
many | TRBJ1-2 | - | TRBV5-1 | CASSLGGTQYNYGYTF | TGCGCCAGCAGCTTGGGAGGGACACAATACAACTATGGCTACACCTTC
- | TRBJ1-1 | TRBD1 | TRBV7-2 | CASSFWTGRTEAFF | TGTGCCAGCAGCTTTTGGACAGGGAGGACTGAAGCTTTCTTT
- | TRBJ2-2 | - | TRBV7-9 | CASSSAFNTGELFF | TGTGCCAGCAGCTCGGCCTTTAACACCGGGGAGCTGTTTTTT
- | TRBJ1-3 | - | TRBV5-6 | CASSLAVWRGSGNTIYF | TGTGCCAGCAGCTTGGCGGTATGGCGGGGCTCTGGAAACACCATATATTTT
few | TRBJ2-5 | TRBD2 | TRBV19 | CASRLAGETQYF | TGTGCCAGTAGACTAGCGGGAGAGACCCAGTACTTC
- | TRBJ2-1 | TRBD2 | TRBV9 | CASSVARGTSGSSYNEQFF | TGTGCCAGCAGCGTAGCCCGGGGGACTAGCGGGAGTAGCTACAATGAGCAGTTCTTC
once | TRBJ1-2 | - | TRBV4-3 | CASSQVRGGHYGYTF | TGCGCCAGCAGCCAAGTTCGTGGGGGCCACTATGGCTACACCTTC
- | TRBJ2-3 | TRBD2 | TRBV28 | CASSLHHSGGSTDTQYF | TGTGCCAGCAGTCTACACCATAGCGGGGGCAGCACAGATACGCAGTATTTT
- | TRBJ1-3 | TRBD1 | TRBV11-2 | CASSLRTGEINTIYF | TGTGCCAGCAGCCTAAGGACAGGGGAGATAAACACCATATATTTT
- | TRBJ2-5 | - | TRBV7-7 | CASSRDWEETQYF | TGTGCTAGCAGCCGGGACTGGGAAGAGACCCAGTACTTC
- | TRBJ2-5 | - | TRBV15 | CATSKNRAQETQYF | TGTGCCACCAGTAAAAACAGGGCGCAAGAGACCCAGTACTTC
- | TRBJ1-2 | - | TRBV5-6 | CASSSVRSGPTF | TGTGCCAGCAGCTCTGTGCGGTCCGGACCCACCTTC
- | TRBJ1-1 | - | TRBV5-1 | CASSLIAGANTEAFF | TGCGCCAGCAGCTTGATTGCAGGGGCAAACACTGAAGCTTTCTTT
once | TRBJ1-2 | TRBD1 | TRBV6-4 | CASSEGQGFHYGYTF | TGTGCCAGCAGTGAGGGACAGGGGTTCCACTATGGCTACACCTTC
- | TRBJ1-6 | TRBD1 | TRBV28 | CASSSQGGSSYNSPLHF | TGTGCCAGCAGTTCACAGGGGGGAAGCTCCTATAATTCACCCCTCCACTTT
once | TRBJ1-2 | TRBD1 | TRBV4-1 | CASSQGWTGNTGNYGYTF | TGCGCCAGCAGCCAAGGGTGGACAGGGAATACAGGGAACTATGGCTACACCTTC
once | TRBJ1-1 | - | TRBV5-1 | CASSLAAGKTEAFF | TGCGCCAGCAGCTTGGCAGCGGGAAAAACTGAAGCTTTCTTT
- | TRBJ2-1 | - | TRBV11-2 | CASSLSRNEQFF | TGTGCCAGCAGCTTATCTCGGAATGAGCAGTTCTTC
- | TRBJ1-2 | - | TRBV11-3 | CASSFTGEASGGYTF | TGTGCCAGCAGCTTTACAGGAGAGGCCTCTGGTGGCTACACCTTC
- | TRBJ2-1 | TRBD2 | TRBV4-1 | CASSQDPGGGLLYNEQFF | TGCGCCAGCAGCCAAGATCCTGGCGGGGGGCTGTTGTACAATGAGCAGTTCTTC
- | TRBJ1-4 | - | TRBV4-3 | CASSQQYAATNEKLFF | TGCGCCAGCAGCCAGCAATATGCCGCAACTAATGAAAAACTGTTTTTT
- | TRBJ2-1 | - | TRBV20-1 | CSASRGGEQFF | TGCAGTGCTAGCAGGGGTGGTGAGCAGTTCTTC
- | TRBJ2-7 | - | TRBV27 | CASSPGTHSYEQYF | TGTGCCAGCAGTCCCGGGACCCATTCCTACGAGCAGTACTTC
- | TRBJ1-5 | TRBD1 | TRBV6-6 | CASSKRDSRNQPQHF | TGTGCCAGCAGCAAACGGGACAGTCGCAATCAGCCCCAGCATTTT
- | TRBJ1-5 | - | TRBV27 | CASSLESQGKRQPQHF | TGTGCCAGCAGTTTAGAAAGTCAGGGGAAACGGCAGCCCCAGCATTTT
- | TRBJ1-1 | TRBD1 | TRBV7-9 | CASSPRDRGRISEAFF | TGTGCCAGCAGCCCGCGGGACAGGGGGCGGATCAGTGAAGCTTTCTTT
- | TRBJ2-2 | - | TRBV19 | CASCKGSNTGELFF | TGTGCCAGTTGTAAGGGATCGAACACCGGGGAGCTGTTTTTT
- | TRBJ2-5 | - | TRBV29-1 | CSVGGQYF | TGCAGCGTTGGGGGGCAGTACTTC
- | TRBJ2-3 | - | TRBV18 | CASSPTDYTDTQYF | TGTGCCAGCTCACCGACAGATTACACAGATACGCAGTATTTT
- | TRBJ1-3 | - | TRBV6-5 | CASSPADTIYF | TGTGCCAGCAGTCCGGCGGACACCATATATTTT